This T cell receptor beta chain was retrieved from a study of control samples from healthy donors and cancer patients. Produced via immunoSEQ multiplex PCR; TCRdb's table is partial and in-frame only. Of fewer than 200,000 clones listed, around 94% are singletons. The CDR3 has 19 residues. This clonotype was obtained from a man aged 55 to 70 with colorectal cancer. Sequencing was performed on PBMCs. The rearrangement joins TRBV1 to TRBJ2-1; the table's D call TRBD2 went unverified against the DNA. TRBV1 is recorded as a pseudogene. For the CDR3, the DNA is TGCACCAGCAGCCCAAGACTAGCGGGGGGGCGAGTGACCTACAATGAGCAGTTCTTC. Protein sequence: CTSSPRLAGGRVTYNEQFF.